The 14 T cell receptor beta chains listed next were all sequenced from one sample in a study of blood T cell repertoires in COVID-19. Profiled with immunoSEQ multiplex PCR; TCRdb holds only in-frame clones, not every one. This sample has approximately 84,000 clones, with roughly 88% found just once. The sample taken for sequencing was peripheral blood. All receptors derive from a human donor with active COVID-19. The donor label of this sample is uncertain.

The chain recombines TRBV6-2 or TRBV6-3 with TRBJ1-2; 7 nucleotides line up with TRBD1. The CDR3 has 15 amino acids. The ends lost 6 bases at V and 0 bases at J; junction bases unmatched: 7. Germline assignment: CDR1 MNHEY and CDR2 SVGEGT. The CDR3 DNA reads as TGTGCCAGCAGCCCCTCCGGACAGGCTAACTATGGCTACACCTTC. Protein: CASSPSGQANYGYTF.

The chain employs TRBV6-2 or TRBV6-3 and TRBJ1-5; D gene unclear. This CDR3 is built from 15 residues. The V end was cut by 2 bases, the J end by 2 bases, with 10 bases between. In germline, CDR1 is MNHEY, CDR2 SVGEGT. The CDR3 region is CASSYPPGGNQPQHF. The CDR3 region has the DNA TGTGCCAGCAGTTACCCGCCCGGAGGCAATCAGCCCCAGCATTTT.

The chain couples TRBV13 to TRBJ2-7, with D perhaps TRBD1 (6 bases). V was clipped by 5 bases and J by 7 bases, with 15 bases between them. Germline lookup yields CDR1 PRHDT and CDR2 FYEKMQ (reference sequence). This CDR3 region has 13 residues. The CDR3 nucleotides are TGTGCCAGCAGCGTCACAGGGACGGGTGAGCAGTACTTC. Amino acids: CASSVTGTGEQYF.

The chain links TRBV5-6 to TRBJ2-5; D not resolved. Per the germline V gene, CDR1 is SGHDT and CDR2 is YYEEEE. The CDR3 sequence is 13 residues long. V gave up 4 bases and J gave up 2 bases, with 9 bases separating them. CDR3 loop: CASSPQFQETQYF. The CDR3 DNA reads TGTGCCAGCAGCCCCCAATTTCAAGAGACCCAGTACTTC.

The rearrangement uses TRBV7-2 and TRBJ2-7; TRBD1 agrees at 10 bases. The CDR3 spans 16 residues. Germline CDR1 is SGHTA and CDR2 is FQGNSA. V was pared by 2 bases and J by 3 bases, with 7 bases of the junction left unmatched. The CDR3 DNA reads TGTGCCAGCAGCTTACCTCGGACAGGGGGACACTACGAGCAGTACTTC. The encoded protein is CASSLPRTGGHYEQYF.

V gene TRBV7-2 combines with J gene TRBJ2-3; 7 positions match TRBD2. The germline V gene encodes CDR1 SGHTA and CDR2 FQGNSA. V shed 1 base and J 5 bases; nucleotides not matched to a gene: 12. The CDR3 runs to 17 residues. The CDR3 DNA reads TGTGCCAGCAGCTTAGTCGGGGGAGGGCGAGGACAAGATACGCAGTATTTT. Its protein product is CASSLVGGGRGQDTQYF.

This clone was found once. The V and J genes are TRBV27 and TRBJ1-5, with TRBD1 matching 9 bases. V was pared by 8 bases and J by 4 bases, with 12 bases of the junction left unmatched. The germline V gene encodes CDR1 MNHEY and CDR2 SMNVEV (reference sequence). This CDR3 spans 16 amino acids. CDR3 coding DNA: TGTGCCAGCGGGGACGGGACAGGGAGCGGGAATCAGCCCCAGCATTTT. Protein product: CASGDGTGSGNQPQHF.

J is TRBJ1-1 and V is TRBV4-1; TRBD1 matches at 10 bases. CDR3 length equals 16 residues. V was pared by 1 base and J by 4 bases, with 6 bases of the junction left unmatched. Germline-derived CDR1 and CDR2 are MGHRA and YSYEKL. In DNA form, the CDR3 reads TGCGCCAGCAGCCAAGGCCCGGGACAGGGGATCACTGAAGCTTTCTTT. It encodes CASSQGPGQGITEAFF.

CDR3 protein: CASSRSTSGQADNEQFF. The CDR3, as DNA: TGCGCCAGCAGCCGATCTACCAGCGGACAGGCCGACAATGAGCAGTTCTTC. The rearrangement uses TRBV4-1 and TRBJ2-1, with 7 bases matching TRBD1. Germline CDR1 and CDR2: MGHRA and YSYEKL. The CDR3 covers 17 residues. The J segment lost 5 bases and the V segment lost 4 bases, leaving 14 bases of the junction unmatched.

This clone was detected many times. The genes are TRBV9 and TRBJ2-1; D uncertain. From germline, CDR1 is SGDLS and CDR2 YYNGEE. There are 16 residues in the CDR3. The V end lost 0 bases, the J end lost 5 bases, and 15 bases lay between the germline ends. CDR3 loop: CASSVAPRFGHNEQFF. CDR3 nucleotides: TGTGCCAGCAGCGTAGCTCCACGCTTTGGGCACAATGAGCAGTTCTTC. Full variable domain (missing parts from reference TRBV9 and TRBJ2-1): DSGVTQTPKHLITATGQRVTLRCSPRSGDLSVYWYQQSLDQGLQFLIQYYNGEERAKGNILERFSAQQFPDLHSELNLSSLELGDSALYFCASSVAPRFGHNEQFFGPGTRLTVL.

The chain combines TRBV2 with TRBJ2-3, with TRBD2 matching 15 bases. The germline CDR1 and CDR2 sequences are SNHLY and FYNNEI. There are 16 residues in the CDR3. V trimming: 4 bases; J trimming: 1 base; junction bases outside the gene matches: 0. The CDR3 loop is CASSGTSGGGTDTQYF. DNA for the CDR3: TGTGCCAGCAGTGGGACTAGCGGGGGGGGCACAGATACGCAGTATTTT.

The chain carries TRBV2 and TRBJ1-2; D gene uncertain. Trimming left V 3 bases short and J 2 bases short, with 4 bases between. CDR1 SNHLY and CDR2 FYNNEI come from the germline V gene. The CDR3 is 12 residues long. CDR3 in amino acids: CASSDENYGYTF. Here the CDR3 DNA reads TGTGCCAGCAGTGACGAGAACTATGGCTACACCTTC.

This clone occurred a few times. The CDR3 spells CASSQDIAHPPYEQYF. The CDR3 nucleotides read TGTGCCAGCAGCCAAGATATAGCCCACCCCCCCTACGAGCAGTACTTC. V gene TRBV14 combines with J gene TRBJ2-7; D gene unclear. Trimming took off 0 bases at V and 2 bases at J, with 14 bases between the two ends. Germline V gene lookup returns CDR1 SGHDN and CDR2 FVKESK. The CDR3 is 16 amino acids.

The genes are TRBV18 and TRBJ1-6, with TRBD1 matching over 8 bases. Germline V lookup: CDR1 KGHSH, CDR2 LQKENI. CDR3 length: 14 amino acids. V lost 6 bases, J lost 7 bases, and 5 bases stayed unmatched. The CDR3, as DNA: TGTGCCAGCTCGCGGGACAGGATGAATTCACCCCTCCACTTT. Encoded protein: CASSRDRMNSPLHF.